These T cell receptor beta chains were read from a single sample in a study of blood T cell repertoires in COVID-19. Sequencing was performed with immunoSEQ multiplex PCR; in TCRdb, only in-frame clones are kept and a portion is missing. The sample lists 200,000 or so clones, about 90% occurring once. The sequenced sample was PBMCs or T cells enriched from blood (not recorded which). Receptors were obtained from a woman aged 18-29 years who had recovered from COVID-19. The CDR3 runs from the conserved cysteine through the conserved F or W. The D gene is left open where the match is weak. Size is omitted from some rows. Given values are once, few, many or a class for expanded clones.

TGTGCCAGCAGCTCCCTATCGGGACAGGGGGGCTTAGTCTCTGGAAACACCATATATTTT	CASSSLSGQGGLVSGNTIYF	TRBD1	NA	TRBV13	TRBJ1-3
TGTGCCAGTAAATTCGGGGAAAACTATGGCTACACCTTC	CASKFGENYGYTF	NA	NA	TRBV19	TRBJ1-2
TGTGCCATCAGCCCTCAGGGGCTAAACACCGGGGAGCTGTTTTTT	CAISPQGLNTGELFF	NA	NA	TRBV10-3	TRBJ2-2
TGTGCCACCTCTTCTGTAGCTCAAGAGACCCAGTACTTC	CATSSVAQETQYF	NA	NA	TRBV19	TRBJ2-5
TGTGCCAGCAGTTTGAGGGCGGATTTCCAAAATTCACCCCTCCACTTT	CASSLRADFQNSPLHF	NA	NA	TRBV28	TRBJ1-6
TGTGCCAGCAGCCAGTCTCGGGGGGGAAGCAATGAGCAGTTCTTC	CASSQSRGGSNEQFF	TRBD2	once	TRBV3-1/TRBV3-2	TRBJ2-1
TGTGCCTTGACTGGACAAATGAACACTGAAGCTTTCTTT	CALTGQMNTEAFF	NA	NA	TRBV30	TRBJ1-1
TGTGCCAGTAGTTCCCGACAGGTGGCCACTGAAGCTTTCTTT	CASSSRQVATEAFF	NA	NA	TRBV19	TRBJ1-1
TGTGCCAGCAGCTTAGGCAGGGACTTAGGCTACACCTTC	CASSLGRDLGYTF	NA	NA	TRBV7-9	TRBJ1-2
TGTGCCAGCAGCAACGGACAGCTCTACAATGAGCAGTTCTTC	CASSNGQLYNEQFF	NA	NA	TRBV11-1	TRBJ2-1
TGTGCCAGCAGCCCCGGGACAGGACGGAACACTGAAGCTTTCTTT	CASSPGTGRNTEAFF	TRBD1	NA	TRBV7-9	TRBJ1-1
TGTGCCAGCAGCGTACAGAATTCCTACGAGCAGTACTTC	CASSVQNSYEQYF	NA	NA	TRBV2	TRBJ2-7
TGTGCCAGCAGTGAAGGTCCGACAGGGCGCTACGAGCAGTACTTC	CASSEGPTGRYEQYF	TRBD1	once	TRBV6-1	TRBJ2-7
TGCGCCAGCAGCCATGACAGGGGGTCTGGAAACACCATATATTTT	CASSHDRGSGNTIYF	TRBD1	NA	TRBV4-1	TRBJ1-3
TGTGCCAGCAGCGTAGCTACCCTTAAGGGACAGTGGATCGGTAAGCCCCAGCATTTT	CASSVATLKGQWIGKPQHF	TRBD1	NA	TRBV9	TRBJ1-5